The 11 T cell receptor beta chains listed next were all sequenced from one sample in a study of beta chain features in type 1 diabetes. All of the isolated RNA was reverse transcribed, so expressed TCRB transcripts were sequenced. Repertoires were generated with immunoSEQ multiplex PCR, while TCRdb's copy carries only in-frame clones and drops some. The sample lists about 930,000 clones, under 20% seen once, with around 0.02% in the top ten. Input material: naive CD4+ T cells from blood. The receptors stem from a woman aged 18-29 years in good health.

The chain carries TRBV19 and TRBJ2-3; D may correspond to TRBD1 or TRBD2 (5 bases each). V lost 4 bases, J lost 0 bases, and 11 bases lay in between. This CDR3 is 15 amino acids long. Per the germline V gene, CDR1 is LNHDA and CDR2 is SQIVND (reference sequence). In DNA, the CDR3 is TGTGCCAGTAGTAGGGGACGGTCTAGCACAGATACGCAGTATTTT. It is translated as CASSRGRSSTDTQYF.

V and J are TRBV7-9 and TRBJ2-1; D not resolved. This CDR3 spans 18 amino acids. The V end lost 0 bases, the J end lost 0 bases, and 15 bases lay between the germline ends. Germline lookup yields CDR1 SEHNR and CDR2 FQNEAQ (reference sequence). CDR3 coding DNA: TGTGCCAGCAGCTTAGCGAGACTTTTCCCTGGCTCCTACAATGAGCAGTTCTTC. It codes for CASSLARLFPGSYNEQFF. Full variable domain (missing parts from reference TRBV7-9 and TRBJ2-1): DTGVSQNPRHKITKRGQNVTFRCDPISEHNRLYWYRQTLGQGPEFLTYFQNEAQLEKSRLLSDRFSAERPKGSFSTLEIQRTEQGDSAMYLCASSLARLFPGSYNEQFFGPGTRLTVL.

On this clone: This same CDR3 is encoded by further DNA sequences in the sample. V usage is TRBV18 and J usage is TRBJ1-4; 7 bases are shared with TRBD1. The CDR3 contains 15 residues. Trimming cost V 3 bases and J 5 bases; bases outside gene matches: 6. Germline CDR1 reads KGHSH; CDR2 reads LQKENI. As DNA, the CDR3 is TGTGCCAGCTCACCCCCGGGACAGCCAAATGAAAAACTGTTTTTT. Amino acids: CASSPPGQPNEKLFF.

This clone appeared a few times. V is TRBV2 and J is TRBJ2-3, with TRBD1 matching over 7 bases. The V segment lost 7 bases and the J segment 4 bases; nucleotides outside the gene matches: 11. The CDR3 is 15 amino acids. Germline V lookup: CDR1 SNHLY, CDR2 FYNNEI. CDR3 protein: CASKRRGIGADTQYF. The DNA for the CDR3 is TGTGCCAGCAAGCGCAGGGGGATTGGGGCAGATACGCAGTATTTT.

J is TRBJ2-3 and V is TRBV7-2; 13 bases are a match to TRBD2. From germline, CDR1 is SGHTA and CDR2 FQGNSA. V lost 0 bases, J lost 2 bases, and 2 bases stayed unmatched. The CDR3 has 17 residues. The CDR3 reads CASSLAGTSGVTDTQYF. CDR3 nucleotide sequence: TGTGCCAGCAGCTTAGCGGGGACTAGCGGGGTCACAGATACGCAGTATTTT.

This clone showed up just a few times. This chain joins TRBV29-1 and TRBJ2-7, with D perhaps matching TRBD1 (5 bases). From germline, CDR1 is SQVTM and CDR2 ANQGSEA. The CDR3 runs to 14 residues. With 4 bases removed from V and 2 bases from J, the gap between germline ends came to 15 bases. As DNA, the CDR3 is TGCAGCGTTGTCAGGACCCAGGGAACCTACGAGCAGTACTTC. Translating it yields CSVVRTQGTYEQYF.

J is TRBJ2-2 and V is TRBV14; D is undetermined. The germline CDR1 and CDR2 sequences are SGHDN and FVKESK. Deletions cut 4 bases from V and 7 bases from J, with 10 bases between. This CDR3 is built from 13 residues. CDR3 nucleotide sequence: TGTGCCAGCAGCCCACACAGCTACGGGGAGCTGTTTTTT. This encodes CASSPHSYGELFF.

This clone showed up just a few times. The rearrangement links TRBV11-2 to TRBJ2-5; 7 nucleotides line up with TRBD2. The CDR3 spans 14 residues. Germline CDR1 reads SGHAT; CDR2 reads FQNNGV. Trimming at V came to 2 bases and at J to 1 base, leaving 1 base not matched to a gene. The CDR3 sequence is CASSLSGAQETQYF. The CDR3 coding sequence is TGTGCCAGCAGCTTAAGCGGGGCCCAAGAGACCCAGTACTTC.

This clone was observed a handful of times. The rearrangement links TRBV4-2 to TRBJ1-3; unclear D gene. The V end was cut by 5 bases, the J end by 8 bases, with 13 bases between. Germline lookup yields CDR1 LGHNA and CDR2 YNFKEQ. The CDR3 is 13 residues long. The CDR3 sequence is CASSKVDEDTIYF. The CDR3 DNA sequence: TGTGCCAGCAGCAAAGTGGATGAAGACACCATATATTTT.

This clone was seen a few times. The V call is TRBV2, the J call TRBJ2-5, with D perhaps matching TRBD1 or TRBD2 (6 bases each). V was clipped by 8 bases and J by 5 bases, with 18 bases between them. The CDR3 runs to 14 residues. The germline V gene has CDR1 SNHLY and CDR2 FYNNEI. The DNA of the CDR3 is TGTGCCAGCGTCCCGGGGGCGCCTCCGGAGACCCAGTACTTC. Its protein is CASVPGAPPETQYF. The full variable domain, completed using reference TRBV2 and TRBJ2-5, is EPEVTQTPSHQVTQMGQEVILRCVPISNHLYFYWYRQILGQKVEFLVSFYNNEISEKSEIFDDQFSVERPDGSNFTLKIRSTKLEDSAMYFCASVPGAPPETQYFGPGTRLLVL.

This clone was seen only a few times. The J gene is TRBJ2-1, the V gene TRBV19; D is ambiguous. The germline V gene encodes CDR1 LNHDA and CDR2 SQIVND (reference sequence). The CDR3 loop spans 14 amino acids. V dropped 6 bases and J dropped 2 bases, with 11 bases sitting between them. The CDR3 DNA follows: TGTGCCAGTAGGGAAAGCGTGCCCTACAATGAGCAGTTCTTC. It is translated as CASRESVPYNEQFF.